This T cell receptor (beta chain) was observed in a study of regulatory T cells in long-lasting Graves disease. General study results and limits: Accuracy may have been reduced by the small sample size.

Time point given: newly diagnosed GD, antithyroid drugs for less than 3 months. The TCR library used RNA extracted from PBMCs. All patients originated from an endocrinology department located in Xi'an, China. This CDR3 has 14 amino acids. Germline assignment: CDR1 SGHTA and CDR2 FQGNSA. The V end lost 5 bases, the J end lost 0 bases, and 10 bases lay between the germline ends. According to the study, TCR beta libraries were built with iRepertoire HTBI primers and CDR3-region Arm-PCR. TCRdb recomputed calls from the multiplex PCR reads with MiXCR, one row per CDR3 protein. The sample comprises approximately 540,000 distinct CDR3 sequences, around 11% of which are singletons, and roughly 8.9% rests with the top ten. This clonotype was detected many times. What it binds is not known. These data also formed part of another study, on T cells in Graves' hyperthyroidism and ophthalmopathy. That report adds: The model made its ophthalmopathy prediction, and onset followed a median around 6.9 months later.

The specimen comprised peripheral blood mononuclear cells (PBMCs), sampled at new diagnosis, from a patient treated with antithyroid drugs. The rearrangement uses TRBV7-2 and TRBJ2-5; D perhaps matches TRBD1 (6 bases). The source of this sequence is a woman aged 25 to 45 with Graves disease. The CDR3 region is CASSAGTYQETQYF. The CDR3 DNA is TGTGCCAGCAGCGCTGGGACATACCAAGAGACCCAGTACTTC.